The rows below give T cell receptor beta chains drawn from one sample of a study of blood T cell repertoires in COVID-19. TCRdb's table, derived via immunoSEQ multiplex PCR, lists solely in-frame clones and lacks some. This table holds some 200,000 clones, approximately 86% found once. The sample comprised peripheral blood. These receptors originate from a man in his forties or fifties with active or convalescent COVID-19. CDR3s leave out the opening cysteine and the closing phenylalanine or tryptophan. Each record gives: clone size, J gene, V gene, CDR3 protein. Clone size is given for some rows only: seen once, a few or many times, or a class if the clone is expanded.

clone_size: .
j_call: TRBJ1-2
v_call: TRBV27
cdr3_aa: ASGYRGGDGYT

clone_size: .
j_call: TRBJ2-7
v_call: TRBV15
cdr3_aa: ATSRDISYEQY

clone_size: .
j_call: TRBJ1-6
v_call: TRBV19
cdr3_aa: ASSIRQVLSYNSPLH

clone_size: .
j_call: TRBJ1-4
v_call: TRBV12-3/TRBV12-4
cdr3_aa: ASSLGGSEKLF

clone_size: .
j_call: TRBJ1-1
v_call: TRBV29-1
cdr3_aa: SVKTGHTEAF

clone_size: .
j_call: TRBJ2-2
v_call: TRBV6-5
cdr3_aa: ASRGGLGTGELF

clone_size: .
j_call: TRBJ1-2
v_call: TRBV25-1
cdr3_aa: ASSASGESRGYT

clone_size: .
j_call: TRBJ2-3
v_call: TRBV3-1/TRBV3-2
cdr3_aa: ASSQGRTIAQY

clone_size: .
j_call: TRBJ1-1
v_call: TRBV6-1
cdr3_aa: ASTDRGRAF

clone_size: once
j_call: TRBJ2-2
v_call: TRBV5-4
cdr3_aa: ASSLDRTGELF

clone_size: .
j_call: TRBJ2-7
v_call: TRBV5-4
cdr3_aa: ASSLGRRGSYEQY

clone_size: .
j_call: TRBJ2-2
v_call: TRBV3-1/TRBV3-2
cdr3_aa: ASSQVFSQGNTGELF

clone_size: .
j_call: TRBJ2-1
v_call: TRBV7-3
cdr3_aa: ASSLRGSYNEQF

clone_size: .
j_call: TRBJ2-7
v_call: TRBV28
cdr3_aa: ASGGQQGREQY

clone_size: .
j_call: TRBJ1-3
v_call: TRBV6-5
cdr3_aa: ASSYSDRASGNTIY

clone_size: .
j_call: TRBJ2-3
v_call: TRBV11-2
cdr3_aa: ASSLGGGLADTQY

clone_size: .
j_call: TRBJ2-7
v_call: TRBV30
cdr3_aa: AWSGQIYEQY

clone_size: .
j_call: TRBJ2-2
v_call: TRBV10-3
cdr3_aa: AISDRGAGELF

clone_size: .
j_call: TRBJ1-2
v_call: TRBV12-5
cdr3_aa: ASGLHGRGTGSYGYT

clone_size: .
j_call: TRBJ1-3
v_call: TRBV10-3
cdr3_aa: AISDGSTERNTIY

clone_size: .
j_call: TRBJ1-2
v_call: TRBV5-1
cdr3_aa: ASSHDRNYGYT

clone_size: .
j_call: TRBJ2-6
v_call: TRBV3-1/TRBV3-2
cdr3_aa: ASSSLGSNGGANVLT

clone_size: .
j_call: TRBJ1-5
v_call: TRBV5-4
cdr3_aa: ASSLGQDSPQH

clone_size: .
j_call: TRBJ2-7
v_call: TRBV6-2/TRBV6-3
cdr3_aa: ASSFTGNEQY

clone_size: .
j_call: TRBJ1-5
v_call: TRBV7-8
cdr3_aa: ASSTAGGNQPQH

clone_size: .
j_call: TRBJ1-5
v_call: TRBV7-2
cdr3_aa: ASSRTGYSNQPQH

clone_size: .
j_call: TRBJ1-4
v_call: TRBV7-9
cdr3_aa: ASSFPLDSNEKLF

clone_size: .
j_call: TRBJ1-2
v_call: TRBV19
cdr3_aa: ASSTSTGPNYGYT

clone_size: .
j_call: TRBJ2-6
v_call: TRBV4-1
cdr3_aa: ASTQTILSGANVLT

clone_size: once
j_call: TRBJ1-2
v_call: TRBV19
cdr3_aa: ASSIRTGEYGYT

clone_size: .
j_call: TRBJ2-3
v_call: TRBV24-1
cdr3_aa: ATSDPRRQGPTDTQY

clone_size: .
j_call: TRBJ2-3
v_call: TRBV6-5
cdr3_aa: ASSYPQGSPDTQY

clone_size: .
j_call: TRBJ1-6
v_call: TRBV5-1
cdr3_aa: ASSASNSPLH

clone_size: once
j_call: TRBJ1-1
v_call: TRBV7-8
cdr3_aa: ASSEGLLNTEAF

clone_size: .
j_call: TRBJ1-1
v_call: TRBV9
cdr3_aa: ASSPTGGYTEAF

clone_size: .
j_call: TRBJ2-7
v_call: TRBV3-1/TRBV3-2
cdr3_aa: ASSQERPGLAYEQY

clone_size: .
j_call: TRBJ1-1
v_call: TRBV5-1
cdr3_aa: ASSLGGNTEAF

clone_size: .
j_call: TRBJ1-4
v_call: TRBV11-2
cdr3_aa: ASSLGTGEKLF

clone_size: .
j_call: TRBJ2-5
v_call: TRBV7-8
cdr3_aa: ASSLFGRGPRETQY

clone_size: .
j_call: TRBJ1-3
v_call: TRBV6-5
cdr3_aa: ASRAGTVSGNTIY

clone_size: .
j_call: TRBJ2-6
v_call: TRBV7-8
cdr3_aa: ASSLGGAGSLVPNNVLT

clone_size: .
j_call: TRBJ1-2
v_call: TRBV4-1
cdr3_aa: ASSQVNAISYGYT

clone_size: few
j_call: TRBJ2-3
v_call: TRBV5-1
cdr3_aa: ASSLVKDTQY

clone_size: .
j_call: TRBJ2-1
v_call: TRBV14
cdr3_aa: ASNRQGAYNEQF

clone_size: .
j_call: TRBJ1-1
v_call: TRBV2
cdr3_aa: ANSGGNTEAF

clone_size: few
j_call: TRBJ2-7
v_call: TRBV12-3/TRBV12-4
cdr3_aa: ASSPFYEQY

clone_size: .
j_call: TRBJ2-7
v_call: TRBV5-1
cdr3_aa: ASSWRQGTSYEQY

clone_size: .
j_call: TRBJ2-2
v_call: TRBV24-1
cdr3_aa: ATSDSWEASGGIDTGELF

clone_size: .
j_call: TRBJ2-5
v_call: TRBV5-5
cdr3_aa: ASSSQKETQY

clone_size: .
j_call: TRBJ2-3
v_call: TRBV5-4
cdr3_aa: ASSLQRGRTDTQY

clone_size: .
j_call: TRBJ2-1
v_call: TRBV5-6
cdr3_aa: ASSFSYEQF

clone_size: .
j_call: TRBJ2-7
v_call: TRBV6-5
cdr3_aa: GAGDTLSEQY

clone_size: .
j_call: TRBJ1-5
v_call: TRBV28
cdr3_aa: ASSPALGQGGGAQH

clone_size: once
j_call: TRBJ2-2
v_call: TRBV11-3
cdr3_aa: ASSLDRGGELF

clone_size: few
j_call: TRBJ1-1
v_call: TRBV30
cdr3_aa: AWSVPKRNTEAF

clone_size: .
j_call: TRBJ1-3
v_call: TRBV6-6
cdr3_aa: ASSLDSTGNTIY

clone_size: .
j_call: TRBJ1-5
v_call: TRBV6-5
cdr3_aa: ASTTGDQPQH

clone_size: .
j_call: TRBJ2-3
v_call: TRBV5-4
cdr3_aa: ASCTGGSTDTQY

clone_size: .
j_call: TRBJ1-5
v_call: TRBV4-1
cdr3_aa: ASSQERDSRVQPQH

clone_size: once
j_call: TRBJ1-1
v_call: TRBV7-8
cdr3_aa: ASSFSGSPAEAF